The 15 T cell receptor beta chains below were found in one sample sequenced in a study of sequential checkpoint blockade in melanoma. Generated by immunoSEQ multiplex PCR, the TCRdb table keeps only in-frame clones and is missing some. The sample yields some 2,400 clones, under 15% seen once. Treatment in this sample: randomized to nivolumab then ipilimumab (arm A) or the reverse (arm B). The starting material was tumor tissue (inferred from file names), obtained from a patient given nivolumab and ipilimumab in sequence. Receptor source: a human donor with melanoma.

This clone was seen a few times. The rearrangement links TRBV15 to TRBJ2-3; the D is unclear. V dropped 1 base and J dropped 6 bases, with 14 bases sitting between them. The CDR3 loop spans 15 amino acids. Germline V CDR1 and CDR2: LNHNV, YYDKDF (reference sequence). The CDR3 nucleotides are TGTGCCACCAGCAGAGGGCTAAACCAAGGGGATACGCAGTATTTT. It is translated as CATSRGLNQGDTQYF.

Ten or more counts support this clone. The chain carries TRBV11-3 and TRBJ2-3; TRBD2 matches at 12 bases. CDR1 and CDR2 from the germline V gene are SGHNT and YENEEA. CDR3 length equals 16 residues. V lost 5 bases to trimming and J lost 6 bases; unmatched junction nucleotides: 9. CDR3 DNA: TGTGCCAGCAGCCGGGAACTAGCGGGGGGCCCTGATACGCAGTATTTT. As protein: CASSRELAGGPDTQYF. The full variable domain, its missing parts supplied by reference TRBV11-3 and TRBJ2-3, is EAGVVQSPRYKIIEKKQPVAFWCNPISGHNTLYWYLQNLGQGPELLIRYENEEAVDDSQLPKDRFSAERLKGVDSTLKIQPAELGDSAVYLCASSRELAGGPDTQYFGPGTRLTVL.

This clone was picked up a small number of times. This chain links TRBV6-8 with TRBJ2-2, with 7 bases identical to TRBD1. The V segment lost 0 bases and the J segment 5 bases; nucleotides outside the gene matches: 6. This CDR3 is 16 amino acids long. Germline CDR1 is MNHGY and CDR2 is SAAAGT. Written as DNA, the CDR3 is TGTGCCAGCAGTTACTCGGCAGGGGGTATAACCGGGGAGCTGTTTTTT. Protein product: CASSYSAGGITGELFF.

A few counts support this clone. The V call is TRBV5-1, the J call TRBJ2-7, with 8 bases aligning to TRBD2. V lost 0 bases to trimming and J lost 4 bases; unmatched junction nucleotides: 9. Germline CDR1 SGHRS, CDR2 YFSETQ. The CDR3 runs to 16 residues. The CDR3 spells CASSLDGGGLSYEQYF. The CDR3 DNA sequence: TGCGCCAGCAGCTTGGACGGCGGGGGGCTTTCTTACGAGCAGTACTTC. Full variable domain (rest looked up from reference TRBV5-1 and TRBJ2-7): KAGVTQTPRYLIKTRGQQVTLSCSPISGHRSVSWYQQTPGQGLQFLFEYFSETQRNKGNFPGRFSGRQFSNSRSEMNVSTLELGDSALYLCASSLDGGGLSYEQYFGPGTRLTVT.

This clone was observed a handful of times. V is TRBV6-8 and J is TRBJ2-1; 8 bases fit TRBD2. Trimming took 6 bases from V and 0 from J; bases not matched to a gene: 7. Germline CDR1 reads MNHGY; CDR2 reads SAAAGT. This CDR3 is 16 amino acids long. The CDR3: CASSGTGTSSYNEQFF. CDR3 DNA sequence: TGTGCCAGCAGCGGAACCGGGACTAGCTCCTACAATGAGCAGTTCTTC.

The rearrangement links TRBV19 to TRBJ1-1; no clear D gene. Trimming stripped 1 base from V and 2 bases from J, with 8 bases between. Germline V gene data show CDR1 as LNHDA and CDR2 as SQIVND (reference sequence). The CDR3 runs to 14 residues. CDR3 region: CASSIVGINTEAFF. The CDR3 DNA sequence: TGTGCCAGTAGTATAGTAGGGATCAACACTGAAGCTTTCTTT.

The chain couples TRBV19 to TRBJ1-5; no firm D call. The V gene's germline CDR1 is LNHDA and CDR2 SQIVND (reference sequence). V shed 7 bases and J shed 5 bases, with 15 bases lying between them. The CDR3 is 14 residues long. The chain's CDR3 is CASNQLRRDQPQHF. The CDR3, as DNA: TGTGCCAGTAACCAACTCCGGAGGGATCAGCCCCAGCATTTT.

This clone rates as medium-sized. The chain combines TRBV11-3 with TRBJ1-1, with D possibly being TRBD1 (5 bases). This CDR3 contains 15 residues. Trimming took off 5 bases at V and 0 bases at J, with 13 bases between the two ends. Germline CDR1 SGHNT, CDR2 YENEEA. The CDR3 coding sequence is TGTGCCAGCAGCCCCCACGGGACCATGAACACTGAAGCTTTCTTT. It codes for CASSPHGTMNTEAFF. Variable domain in full (rest from reference TRBV11-3 and TRBJ1-1): EAGVVQSPRYKIIEKKQPVAFWCNPISGHNTLYWYLQNLGQGPELLIRYENEEAVDDSQLPKDRFSAERLKGVDSTLKIQPAELGDSAVYLCASSPHGTMNTEAFFGQGTRLTVV.

This clone turned up a few times. The chain uses TRBV5-1 and TRBJ2-7; a possible D gene is TRBD1 (6 bases). V shed 6 bases and J shed 4 bases, with 20 bases lying between them. The CDR3 loop spans 15 amino acids. The germline CDR1 and CDR2 sequences are SGHRS and YFSETQ. In DNA form, the CDR3 reads TGCGCCAGCAACATACTAGGGGGAACGGAGTACGAGCAGTACTTC. As protein: CASNILGGTEYEQYF.

This clone was found many times. The rearrangement uses TRBV11-3 and TRBJ2-3, with TRBD2 matching over 8 bases. The CDR3 has 16 amino acids. The germline CDR1 and CDR2 sequences are SGHNT and YENEEA. V was pared by 3 bases and J by 2 bases, with 7 bases of the junction left unmatched. CDR3 nucleotides: TGTGCCAGCAGCTTCGGCGGGGGGACCTACACAGATACGCAGTATTTT. It codes for CASSFGGGTYTDTQYF.

Judged by abundance, this clone is medium-sized. Other DNA sequences of this sample code for an identical CDR3. The chain uses TRBV11-3 and TRBJ1-5; D is undetermined. The CDR3 consists of 15 residues. CDR1 and CDR2 from the germline V gene are SGHNT and YENEEA. Trimming removed 5 bases from V and 5 bases from J, with 16 bases in between. CDR3 in DNA: TGTGCCAGCAGCCAAGTTGGGCAGCGAGATCAGCCCCAGCATTTT. Translating it yields CASSQVGQRDQPQHF.

In its sample, this clone is medium-sized. The rearrangement uses TRBV6-8 and TRBJ2-7, with TRBD1 matching over 7 bases. V lost 10 bases and J lost 1; bases outside the gene matches: 13. Germline CDR1 reads MNHGY; CDR2 reads SAAAGT. This CDR3 contains 15 residues. The CDR3 here is CAIRDSKYNSYEQYF. The DNA of the CDR3 is TGTGCCATCAGGGACAGTAAATACAATTCCTACGAGCAGTACTTC.

The gene calls are TRBV19 and TRBJ1-2, with TRBD1 matching 8 bases. Germline V gene sequence: CDR1 LNHDA, CDR2 SQIVND (reference sequence). V lost 7 bases to trimming and J lost 4 bases; unmatched junction nucleotides: 8. The CDR3 is 14 residues long. In DNA form, the CDR3 reads TGTGCCAGTAATAGGGACAGGTCCTCCTATGGCTACACCTTC. This gives the protein CASNRDRSSYGYTF.

The chain joins TRBV6-8 to TRBJ1-6; no definite D call. Trimming left V 4 bases short and J 8 bases short, with 9 bases between. Germline CDR1 reads MNHGY; CDR2 reads SAAAGT. The CDR3 sequence is 13 residues long. The CDR3 loop reads CASSSYRDSPLHF. DNA of the CDR3: TGTGCCAGCAGTTCGTATAGGGATTCACCCCTCCACTTT.

This clone appeared a few times. DNA of the CDR3: TGTGCCAGCAGTGAAGCCGTAAGTGGCTACACCTTC. Its translation: CASSEAVSGYTF. The chain joins TRBV6-1 to TRBJ1-2; D remains ambiguous. V lost 0 bases, J lost 7 bases, and 6 bases lay in between. Germline CDR1 is MNHNS and CDR2 is SASEGT. The CDR3 runs 12 residues.